These 27 T cell receptor beta chains share one sample of origin, sequenced in a study of CD8+ T cells in alopecia areata. Specified treatment: oral pan-JAK inhibitor, 5-10 mg twice daily. Following extraction, RNA underwent reverse transcription to cDNA, which served as the sequencing template. Clones were read by immunoSEQ multiplex PCR, and TCRdb kept only the in-frame ones, dropping some. The repertoire includes 200,000 or so clones, 55% to 75% of them detected once, and roughly 5.8% sits in the top ten. Sequencing used CD4+ T cells sorted from blood, obtained at week 24, from a patient treated with tofacitinib. These receptors all stem from a human donor with alopecia areata.

The gene calls are TRBV7-7 and TRBJ2-5; TRBD2 matches 7 bases. The CDR3 spans 15 residues. Germline CDR1 reads SSHAT; CDR2 reads FNYEAQ (reference sequence). The junction had 2 bases not matched to a gene; V was cut back by 1 base and J by 0 bases. CDR3 sequence reads: CASSLDGRNQETQYF. The CDR3 DNA reads as TGTGCCAGCAGCTTAGACGGGAGGAACCAAGAGACCCAGTACTTC.

The chain links TRBV7-2 to TRBJ2-5, with 10 bases aligning to TRBD2. CDR1 is SGHTA, CDR2 FQGNSA, per germline. This CDR3 region has 15 residues. The V gene end was trimmed by 5 bases and the J gene end by 2 bases; junction bases not matched to a gene: 5. CDR3 in DNA: TGTGCCAGCAGCGAGCGGGGGGGCGGACAAGAGACCCAGTACTTC. It encodes CASSERGGGQETQYF.

This clone has more than one count but fewer than ten. This sequence joins TRBV23-1 and TRBJ2-7; D is perhaps TRBD1 (5 bases). TRBV23-1 is marked as an open reading frame, function uncertain. V was clipped by 8 bases and J by 5 bases, with 7 bases between them. This CDR3 is 10 amino acids long. The DNA of the CDR3 is TGCGCCAGCCCAGGGAACGAGCAGTACTTC. Its protein is CASPGNEQYF.

The chain is built from TRBV4-3 and TRBJ2-5, with D hard to call. The CDR3 has 13 residues. The germline gives CDR1 LGHNA, CDR2 YSLEER. The germline V and J ends were trimmed by 1 base and 11 bases, with 14 bases remaining between them. The CDR3 loop reads CASSQAETGPQYF. CDR3 DNA sequence: TGCGCCAGCAGCCAAGCGGAGACCGGGCCTCAGTACTTC.

V gene TRBV29-1 combines with J gene TRBJ2-3; 11 bases are shared with TRBD2. The junction had 12 bases not matched to a gene; V was cut back by 7 bases and J by 3 bases. Germline-derived CDR1 and CDR2 are SQVTM and ANQGSEA. There are 16 residues in the CDR3. The CDR3 reads CSGHGLAGGWTDTQYF. The CDR3 DNA sequence: TGCAGCGGCCACGGGCTAGCGGGAGGTTGGACAGATACGCAGTATTTT.

J is TRBJ1-3 and V is TRBV9, with 8 bases fitting TRBD1. Germline-derived CDR1 and CDR2 are SGDLS and YYNGEE. J lost 6 bases, V lost 0 bases, and 14 bases had no gene match. The CDR3 is 18 residues long. For the CDR3, the DNA is TGTGCCAGCAGCGTAGCTCTCCGACAGGGGAACGCTGCAAACACCATATATTTT. Amino acid sequence: CASSVALRQGNAANTIYF.

This clone was seen more than once but under ten times. The chain links TRBV14 to TRBJ2-2, with 8 nucleotides matching TRBD1. This CDR3 has 13 residues. Germline lookup yields CDR1 SGHDN and CDR2 FVKESK. V lost 4 bases and J lost 5; bases outside the gene matches: 0. This CDR3 is CASSRQGTGELFF. The DNA of the CDR3 is TGTGCCAGCAGCCGACAGGGGACCGGGGAGCTGTTTTTT. Full variable domain (rest looked up from reference TRBV14 and TRBJ2-2): EAGVTQFPSHSVIEKGQTVTLRCDPISGHDNLYWYRRVMGKEIKFLLHFVKESKQDESGMPNNRFLAERTGGTYSTLKVQPAELEDSGVYFCASSRQGTGELFFGEGSRLTVL.

The chain joins TRBV4-2 to TRBJ2-5; TRBD1 matches 9 bases. Per the germline V gene, CDR1 is LGHNA and CDR2 is YNFKEQ. The CDR3 runs to 16 residues. Trimming removed 2 bases from V and 1 base from J; junction bases left unmatched: 5. The CDR3 here is CASSQRTGASQETQYF. The CDR3 nucleotides are TGTGCCAGCAGCCAAAGGACAGGGGCTTCCCAAGAGACCCAGTACTTC.

In nucleotides, the CDR3 is TGTGCCAGCAGTGACATGTCCGGGGCCAACGTCCTGACTTTC. Translated: CASSDMSGANVLTF. The chain recombines TRBV9 with TRBJ2-6, with D uncertain. Germline V gives CDR1 SGDLS, CDR2 YYNGEE. The germline V and J ends were trimmed by 5 bases and 4 bases, with 10 bases remaining between them. CDR3 size: 14 residues.

This clone has only a few counts. The rearrangement links TRBV29-1 to TRBJ1-1; the D gene is possibly TRBD1 (5 bases). The CDR3 covers 13 residues. The V gene lost 4 bases and the J gene lost 4 bases, with 13 bases spanning the gap. Germline CDR1 and CDR2: SQVTM and ANQGSEA. CDR3 sequence reads: CSVGSGARTEAFF. As DNA, the CDR3 is TGCAGCGTTGGGTCCGGGGCCCGCACTGAAGCTTTCTTT.

This chain connects TRBV2 to TRBJ2-3, with TRBD1 matching over 7 bases. Trimming removed 6 bases from V and 3 bases from J; junction bases left unmatched: 9. The CDR3 has 15 amino acids. CDR1 SNHLY and CDR2 FYNNEI come from the germline V gene. CDR3 sequence reads: CASRRQGHGTDTQYF. CDR3 bases: TGTGCCAGCAGACGACAGGGTCACGGGACAGATACGCAGTATTTT.

The chain links TRBV15 to TRBJ2-3; no reliable D call. The germline V and J ends were trimmed by 0 bases and 5 bases, with 9 bases remaining between them. Germline CDR1 and CDR2: LNHNV and YYDKDF (reference sequence). CDR3 length equals 14 residues. The CDR3 nucleotides read TGTGCCACCAGCAGAGATCAGAATGAAGATACGCAGTATTTT. This codes for CATSRDQNEDTQYF.

This clone was seen more than once but under ten times. The sample has other DNA sequences that encode this CDR3 too. The chain couples TRBV18 to TRBJ1-1; no clear D. Deletions cut 6 bases from V and 1 base from J, with 9 bases between. This CDR3 has 13 amino acids. Germline CDR1 KGHSH, CDR2 LQKENI. The CDR3 DNA reads as TGTGCCAGCTCTCCCGGTGAGAACACTGAAGCTTTCTTT. This sequence encodes CASSPGENTEAFF.

J is TRBJ2-7 and V is TRBV4-2; TRBD2 agrees at 10 bases. Germline V gives CDR1 LGHNA, CDR2 YNFKEQ. V dropped 2 bases and J dropped 3; count of bases not matched to a gene: 4. The CDR3 sequence is 15 residues long. CDR3 sequence (DNA): TGTGCCAGCAGCCAATCTAGCGGGGGTCACTACGAGCAGTACTTC. Translation: CASSQSSGGHYEQYF.

The chain recombines TRBV6-5 with TRBJ2-7; 10 bases are shared with TRBD1. Germline lookup yields CDR1 MNHEY and CDR2 SVGAGI. V lost 6 bases and J lost 3; bases outside the gene matches: 5. The CDR3 runs to 14 residues. CDR3 loop: CASRGTGVRYEQYF. CDR3 in DNA: TGTGCCAGCAGAGGGACAGGGGTCCGCTACGAGCAGTACTTC.

DNA for the CDR3: TGTGCCTGCGAGCCCCAAGCTACCTACGAGCAGTACTTC. Its protein product is CACEPQATYEQYF. The chain combines TRBV30 with TRBJ2-7; D gene uncertain. Germline lookup yields CDR1 GTSNPN and CDR2 SVGIG (reference sequence). This CDR3 comprises 13 residues. Trimming cost V 6 bases and J 2 bases, with 14 bases left between them.

This chain connects TRBV7-3 to TRBJ2-5; no clear D. Between the trimmed V and J ends, which lost 5 bases and 8 bases, there was a span of 12 bases. The CDR3 has 12 residues. Germline lookup yields CDR1 SGHTA and CDR2 FQGTGA. The CDR3: CASSPAASTQYF. The CDR3 nucleotides read TGTGCCAGCAGCCCGGCGGCTTCCACCCAGTACTTC.

The rearrangement uses TRBV30 and TRBJ2-5; 10 nucleotides agree with TRBD2. J gave up 2 bases and V 0 bases, and 3 bases lay outside the gene matches. The germline gives CDR1 GTSNPN, CDR2 SVGIG (reference sequence). The CDR3 has 15 amino acids. The CDR3 reads CAWSVGTSDQETQYF. CDR3 nucleotides: TGTGCCTGGAGTGTAGGGACTAGCGATCAAGAGACCCAGTACTTC.

The count of this clone is one. The chain combines TRBV29-1 with TRBJ2-7, with TRBD1 matching over 12 bases. The germline V gene has CDR1 SQVTM and CDR2 ANQGSEA. V lost 5 bases to trimming and J lost 6 bases; unmatched junction nucleotides: 8. The CDR3 runs to 14 residues. CDR3 region: CSVFSGTGGGEQYF. As DNA, the CDR3 is TGCAGCGTTTTCTCCGGGACAGGGGGCGGCGAGCAGTACTTC.

The sample holds a few counts of this clone. The V gene is TRBV4-2, the J gene TRBJ2-4, with D possibly matching TRBD2 (6 bases). This CDR3 spans 17 amino acids. V dropped 0 bases and J dropped 2 bases, with 14 bases sitting between them. Germline-derived CDR1 and CDR2 are LGHNA and YNFKEQ. The chain's CDR3 is CASSQELGTPTKNIQYF. DNA of the CDR3: TGTGCCAGCAGCCAAGAACTCGGGACTCCGACCAAAAACATTCAGTACTTC.

This sequence joins TRBV7-2 and TRBJ2-3, with a tentative D call TRBD1 (5 bases). The CDR3 sequence is 15 residues long. Trimming took off 1 base at V and 2 bases at J, with 10 bases between the two ends. In germline, CDR1 is SGHTA, CDR2 FQGNSA. The CDR3 reads CASSLVTGSTDTQYF. CDR3 nucleotide sequence: TGTGCCAGCAGCTTAGTAACAGGCTCCACAGATACGCAGTATTTT.

The V and J genes are TRBV18 and TRBJ1-1; D perhaps matches TRBD1 (5 bases). CDR1 KGHSH and CDR2 LQKENI come from the germline V gene. The germline V and J ends were trimmed by 3 bases and 1 base, with 9 bases remaining between them. CDR3 length: 14 amino acids. The CDR3 sequence is CASSPATGNTEAFF. CDR3 in DNA: TGTGCCAGCTCACCCGCCACAGGGAACACTGAAGCTTTCTTT.

The genes are TRBV30 and TRBJ1-4, with a weak D call TRBD1 (6 bases). Trimming took 0 bases from V and 8 from J, leaving 13 bases between them. Germline-derived CDR1 and CDR2 are GTSNPN and SVGIG (reference sequence). This CDR3 has 14 amino acids. CDR3 DNA sequence: TGTGCCTGGAGTGTCGGGACATTCGGAGAAAAACTGTTTTTT. Its translation is CAWSVGTFGEKLFF.

Worth noting for this clone: One end of the junction is discordant with germline, which a read error may explain. The gene calls are TRBV2 and TRBJ2-7, with D unresolved. This CDR3 spans 10 amino acids. Germline CDR1 and CDR2: SNHLY and FYNNEI. CDR3 sequence reads: CASSPYEQYF. CDR3 nucleotide sequence: TGTGCCTCCTCTCCCTATGAGCAGTACTTC. Drawing the rest from reference TRBV2 and TRBJ2-7, the complete variable domain is EPEVTQTPSHQVTQMGQEVILRCVPISNHLYFYWYRQILGQKVEFLVSFYNNEISEKSEIFDDQFSVERPDGSNFTLKIRSTKLEDSAMYFCASSPYEQYFGPGTRLTVT.

This clone was observed a handful of times. Other DNA sequences of this sample code for an identical CDR3. The rearrangement joins TRBV28 to TRBJ2-2; D call uncertain. In germline, CDR1 is MDHEN, CDR2 SYDVKM. The V gene lost 3 bases and the J gene lost 5 bases, with 4 bases spanning the gap. This CDR3 has 12 amino acids. The CDR3: CASSLNTGELFF. The CDR3 DNA sequence: TGTGCCAGCAGTTTGAATACCGGGGAGCTGTTTTTT. The complete variable domain, with remaining parts taken from reference TRBV28 and TRBJ2-2, reads DVKVTQSSRYLVKRTGEKVFLECVQDMDHENMFWYRQDPGLGLRLIYFSYDVKMKEKGDIPEGYSVSREKKERFSLILESASTNQTSMYLCASSLNTGELFFGEGSRLTVL.

The rearrangement links TRBV9 to TRBJ2-7; D may correspond to TRBD1 or TRBD2 (5 bases each). Trimming removed 4 bases from V and 2 bases from J, with 16 bases in between. Germline V gene lookup returns CDR1 SGDLS and CDR2 YYNGEE. The CDR3 totals 15 residues. CDR3 sequence reads: CASSLGTTAPYEQYF. The CDR3 DNA follows: TGTGCCAGCAGCCTGGGGACCACAGCCCCCTACGAGCAGTACTTC.

This sequence joins TRBV5-1 and TRBJ2-2; D is possibly TRBD2 (6 bases). Germline CDR1 SGHRS, CDR2 YFSETQ. This CDR3 is 14 amino acids long. V gave up 1 base and J gave up 6 bases, with 10 bases separating them. The CDR3 is CASSLSTSPGELFF. Here the CDR3 DNA reads TGCGCCAGCAGCTTGTCAACTAGCCCCGGGGAGCTGTTTTTT.